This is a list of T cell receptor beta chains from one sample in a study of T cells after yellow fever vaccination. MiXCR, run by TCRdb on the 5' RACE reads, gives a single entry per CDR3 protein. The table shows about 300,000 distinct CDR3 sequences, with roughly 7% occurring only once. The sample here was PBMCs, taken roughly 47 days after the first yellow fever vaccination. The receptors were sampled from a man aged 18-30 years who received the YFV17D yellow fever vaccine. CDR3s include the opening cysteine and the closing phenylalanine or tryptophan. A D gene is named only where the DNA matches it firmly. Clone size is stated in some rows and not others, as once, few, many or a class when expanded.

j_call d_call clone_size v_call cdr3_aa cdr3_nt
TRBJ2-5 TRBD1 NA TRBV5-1 CSSSFDRGSIDSRTQYF TGCTCCAGCAGCTTTGACAGGGGGAGCATAGATTCACGGACCCAGTACTTC
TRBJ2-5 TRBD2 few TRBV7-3 CASSVAGDETQYF TGTGCCAGCAGCGTAGCGGGGGACGAGACCCAGTACTTC
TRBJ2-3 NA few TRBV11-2 CASRPNRGLAPDTQYF TGTGCCAGCAGGCCAAACCGGGGCCTAGCGCCAGATACGCAGTATTTT
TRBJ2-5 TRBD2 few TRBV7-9 CASSEGLAGGETQYF TGTGCCAGCAGCGAAGGACTAGCGGGAGGAGAGACCCAGTACTTC
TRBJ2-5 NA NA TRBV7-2 CASSSPVIETQYF TGTGCCAGCAGCTCCCCCGTCATAGAGACCCAGTACTTC
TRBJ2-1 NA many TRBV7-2 CASSLSAVEQFF TGTGCCAGCAGCCTTTCCGCGGTTGAGCAGTTCTTC
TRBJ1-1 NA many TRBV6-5 CASSYGRNTEAFF TGTGCCAGCAGTTATGGGCGGAACACTGAAGCTTTCTTT
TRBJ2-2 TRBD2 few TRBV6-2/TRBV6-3 CASPPGLATNTGELFF TGTGCCAGCCCGCCGGGACTAGCGACGAACACCGGGGAGCTGTTTTTT
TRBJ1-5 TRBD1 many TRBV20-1 CSAFAGGGQPQHF TGCAGTGCTTTCGCAGGGGGCGGTCAGCCCCAGCATTTT
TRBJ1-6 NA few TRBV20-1 CSASEAGRSYNSPLHF TGCAGTGCTAGCGAGGCAGGCCGCTCCTATAATTCACCCCTCCACTTT
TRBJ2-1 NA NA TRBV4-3 CASSQDRLIYNEQFF TGCGCCAGCAGCCAAGACCGGTTGATATACAATGAGCAGTTCTTC
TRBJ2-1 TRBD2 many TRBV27 CASSPEASGDNYNEQFF TGTGCCAGCAGCCCCGAGGCTAGCGGGGATAATTACAATGAGCAGTTCTTC
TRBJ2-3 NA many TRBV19 CASRQEHATDTQYF TGTGCCAGCCGACAGGAGCACGCCACAGATACGCAGTATTTT